The entry below gives a single TCR beta chain sequence along with its context. Its specific antigen is unknown. No base quality information exists; no much larger clone differs at one position. These data belong to a study of T cells in Graves' hyperthyroidism and ophthalmopathy (dated by TCRdb to between 2018 and 2020). Study-level background: Peripheral blood was collected at initial diagnosis, before any treatment. TCR Vbeta CDR3 sequencing of 120 to 150 peripheral blood samples (43 ophthalmopathy, about 74 hyperthyroidism and approximately 17 progressor patients) is reported in the paper. Prospective prediction of ophthalmopathy was tested in an independent validation cohort consisting of 18 hyperthyroidism patients and 15 or so patients who later progressed to ophthalmopathy. TCR V-J signatures able to tell the groups apart were searched for in a discovery cohort of 90 to 100 patients, of whom under 45 had Graves' ophthalmopathy and under 65 had stable Graves' hyperthyroidism. Once sampling was done, hyperthyroidism patients were given methimazole at a starting dose of 30 mg daily, whereas ophthalmopathy patients were given high-dose intravenous methylprednisolone. The roughly 100 discovery patients were divided at random into training and test sets in a 7:3 ratio. In addition, the study compared T-cell repertoires in thyroid tissue and in blood from several Graves' hyperthyroidism patients. Study-wide findings and limitations: Most expanded thyroid clonotypes (frequency above 0.001) were also found in blood, which suggests that blood repertoires may mirror thyroid immune responses. A 13 V-J signature model separated ophthalmopathy from stable hyperthyroidism, with approximately 86% sensitivity and 81.08% specificity in cross-validation and 80%/75% in testing. During validation, the model predicted progression to ophthalmopathy a median of approximately 6.5 months ahead of onset, with roughly 65% sensitivity and about 72% specificity. Sample size was not statistically predetermined, and investigators were not blinded to group allocation.

CDR1 and CDR2, per the germline V gene, are SGHVS and FQNEAQ. Compared with germline, V lacks 5 bases and J lacks 5 bases; bases without a gene match: 5. CDR3 length: 16 amino acids, cysteine to phenylalanine. The retained sequence is limited to the CDR3, 48 bases, with the frame set at the first base. The hyperthyroidism patients were between 18 and 65 years old and newly diagnosed, with a disease duration of less than 2 months. Exclusion was applied to patients with uncontrolled infections, other autoimmune diseases, pregnancy or lactation. Diagnoses were established on the basis of clinical symptoms, serum thyroxine and TRAb, thyroid ultrasound, and orbital computed tomography. For progressor patients, blood was drawn at the first diagnosis of hyperthyroidism, before any ophthalmopathy symptoms had appeared. PBMCs were separated from roughly 9.3 ml of fresh peripheral blood using Ficoll-Paque density gradient centrifugation. Progressor patients were initially diagnosed with Graves' hyperthyroidism and developed ophthalmopathy during follow-up. Total RNA was extracted using Trizol reagent, and RNA quality was assessed on an Agilent 2100 Bioanalyzer.

The TCR beta CDR3 regions were amplified from RNA transcripts. A first-round RT-PCR of the TCR CDR3 used the HTBI primer set with the Qiagen OneStep RT-PCR kit. Libraries were constructed in a second round of multiplex PCR, after which size selection and purification were performed. Paired-end sequencing of the libraries was performed with 100 bp reads on an Illumina HiSeq2000. Per the authors' processing: Raw data were processed with SOAPnuke, discarding reads with adapters, uncalled bases, mean Phred below 15, or no exact constant-primer or identifier match. COPE v1.2.5 was used to merge the high-quality paired reads, and each unique nucleotide sequence was defined as a clonotype. Clonotypes were aligned to IMGT TRBV, TRBD and TRBJ reference segments using MiTCR v1.1. Analysis was restricted to V-J combinations with a frequency above 0.0001, which covered about 99% of repertoires. The TCS score was defined as F50 (clonal expansion) divided by E x V (chaos), with BLOSUM62-based TCRdist calculated between CDR3 peptides within each V-J. Welch's t-statistics and random forest reduced 514 V-J features to 13, which were used in a naive Bayes classifier (R e1071). TCRdb reanalyzed the raw reads on its own, using fastp at Q25 for trimming and MiXCR for clone calling, and kept in-frame beta chains. Identical CDR3 protein sequences are pooled into one entry, listed with their most common genes and DNA. The V and J calls and clone size are TCRdb's, not the authors'. Here the sample has around 300,000 distinct CDR3 sequences; around a quarter occur a single time. Around 30% of the sample is taken by the ten largest.

Recombination joined TRBV7-8 with TRBJ2-3; the central 15 bases match TRBD2. Sequenced: blood. This receptor was obtained from a man aged 40-50 years with Graves' hyperthyroidism that later progressed to Graves' ophthalmopathy. The CDR3 protein is CASSRGLAGGRDTQYF. The nucleotide sequence reads as follows: TGTGCCAGCAGCCGTGGACTAGCGGGGGGGAGAGATACGCAGTATTTT.